A selection of T cell receptor beta chains follows, all from one sample in a study of CD8+CD57+ T cells in acquired aplastic anemia. In TCRdb, the reads were re-called with MiXCR into one record per CDR3 protein. The sample carries about 180,000 distinct CDR3 sequences, approximately 48% recorded once. The sample consisted of sorted CD4+, CD8+, or CD8+CD57+ T cells (not recorded which) from PBMCs. The receptors were sampled from a human donor with aplastic anemia. CDR3s include the opening cysteine and the closing phenylalanine or tryptophan. D genes are given only for firm matches. For some rows the clone size is stated as once, few or many, or as a class when expanded; others skip it.

CDR3aa | CDR3nt | abundance | j_gene | v_gene | len | d_gene
CASRTIRLDGYTF | TGTGCCAGCAGAACAATAAGGCTTGATGGCTACACCTTC | NA | TRBJ1-2 | TRBV6-1 | 13 | NA
CSATTPVTDTQYF | TGCAGTGCTACCACACCGGTCACAGATACGCAGTATTTT | many | TRBJ2-3 | TRBV20-1 | 13 | NA
CASNFGRRERDGELFF | TGTGCCAGCAACTTCGGGAGGCGGGAGCGGGACGGGGAGCTGTTTTTT | NA | TRBJ2-2 | TRBV11-1 | 16 | TRBD2
CAWSLLGQGEKLFF | TGTGCCTGGAGTTTATTAGGACAGGGAGAAAAACTGTTTTTT | NA | TRBJ1-4 | TRBV30 | 14 | TRBD1
CSARGSDRGRSGLFF | TGCAGTGCTAGAGGATCGGACAGGGGGCGGTCTGGTCTGTTTTTT | many | TRBJ1-4 | TRBV20-1 | 15 | TRBD1
CATSDLTKADTEAFF | TGTGCCACCAGTGACCTAACTAAGGCGGACACTGAAGCTTTCTTT | NA | TRBJ1-1 | TRBV24-1 | 15 | NA
CASSPNGGRDEQYF | TGTGCCAGCAGTCCGAACGGGGGGCGGGACGAGCAGTACTTC | NA | TRBJ2-7 | TRBV6-1 | 14 | NA
CASSFAGGRNEQFF | TGTGCCAGCAGCTTCGCGGGGGGGCGGAATGAGCAGTTCTTC | once | TRBJ2-1 | TRBV7-4 | 14 | TRBD2
CAISEGLADTDTQYF | TGTGCCATCAGTGAGGGACTAGCGGACACAGATACGCAGTATTTT | NA | TRBJ2-3 | TRBV10-3 | 15 | TRBD2
CASSSGQGSYEQYF | TGTGCCAGCAGTTCAGGACAGGGATCCTACGAGCAGTACTTC | NA | TRBJ2-7 | TRBV5-8 | 14 | TRBD1
CASSQAGVNQPQHF | TGTGCCAGCAGCCAAGCCGGGGTCAATCAGCCCCAGCATTTT | few | TRBJ1-5 | TRBV3-1 | 14 | NA
CASSSRTGTNEAFF | TGTGCCAGCAGCTCCAGGACAGGAACTAATGAAGCTTTCTTT | NA | TRBJ1-1 | TRBV7-2 | 14 | TRBD1
CATSRDGQRNEKLFF | TGTGCCACCAGCAGAGATGGACAGCGGAATGAAAAACTGTTTTTT | NA | TRBJ1-4 | TRBV15 | 15 | NA
CSVGRDNEQYF | TGCAGCGTTGGCAGGGATAACGAGCAGTACTTC | NA | TRBJ2-7 | TRBV29-1 | 11 | NA
CASMKREGGYYEQYF | TGTGCCAGCATGAAGAGGGAGGGGGGGTACTACGAGCAGTACTTC | many | TRBJ2-7 | TRBV6-1 | 15 | NA
CSARMAGPDTQYF | TGCAGTGCAAGGATGGCGGGCCCAGATACGCAGTATTTT | many | TRBJ2-3 | TRBV20-1 | 13 | NA
CASSLGTDYEQYF | TGTGCCAGCAGCTTGGGGACAGACTACGAGCAGTACTTC | many | TRBJ2-7 | TRBV5-4 | 13 | NA
CATSTGLQETQYF | TGTGCCACCAGCACAGGACTGCAAGAGACCCAGTACTTC | once | TRBJ2-5 | TRBV15 | 13 | NA
CASSRGTTEAFF | TGTGCCAGCAGTAGAGGGACAACTGAAGCTTTCTTT | NA | TRBJ1-1 | TRBV5-6 | 12 | NA
CASSSLGAGTTDTQYF | TGTGCCAGCAGCTCCTTGGGGGCAGGAACCACAGATACGCAGTATTTT | many | TRBJ2-3 | TRBV7-9 | 16 | NA
CASSFVAGGPQHF | TGTGCCAGCAGTTTTGTGGCGGGGGGGCCCCAGCATTTT | NA | TRBJ1-5 | TRBV12-3/TRBV12-4 | 13 | NA
CSAFRDPGGTEAFF | TGCAGTGCTTTCCGGGACCCAGGAGGCACTGAAGCTTTCTTT | many | TRBJ1-1 | TRBV20-1 | 14 | NA
CASSQAGAGEKLFF | TGTGCCAGCAGCCAAGCGGGGGCGGGTGAAAAACTGTTTTTT | many | TRBJ1-4 | TRBV14 | 14 | NA
CASSVTGADEQYF | TGTGCCAGCAGTGTGACGGGGGCCGACGAGCAGTACTTC | NA | TRBJ2-7 | TRBV25-1 | 13 | NA
CASRARGGVETQYF | TGTGCCAGCAGAGCGCGGGGGGGCGTAGAGACCCAGTACTTC | few | TRBJ2-5 | TRBV2 | 14 | TRBD2
CSARRLVDEQFF | TGCAGTGCTAGGAGACTAGTCGATGAGCAGTTCTTC | many | TRBJ2-1 | TRBV20-1 | 12 | NA
CASSLRGSDTQYF | TGTGCCAGCAGCCTCCGGGGATCAGATACGCAGTATTTT | many | TRBJ2-3 | TRBV11-3 | 13 | NA
CASSHLGGEASYTF | TGTGCCAGTAGCCACCTTGGAGGGGAGGCGAGCTACACCTTC | few | TRBJ1-2 | TRBV19 | 14 | NA
CSATRGGTDLEKLFF | TGCAGTGCCACTCGAGGCGGGACAGACCTTGAAAAACTGTTTTTT | NA | TRBJ1-4 | TRBV20-1 | 15 | TRBD1
CASSPSNRFYSYEQYF | TGTGCCAGCAGCCCCTCCAACAGGTTCTATTCCTACGAGCAGTACTTC | NA | TRBJ2-7 | TRBV25-1 | 16 | NA
CSVEKTVISYNEQFF | TGCAGCGTAGAAAAAACAGTAATTTCCTACAATGAGCAGTTCTTC | many | TRBJ2-1 | TRBV29-1 | 15 | NA
CASSAPGGLATGELFF | TGTGCCAGCAGCGCCCCAGGGGGCCTTGCCACCGGGGAGCTGTTTTTT | NA | TRBJ2-2 | TRBV6-1 | 16 | TRBD1
CASSLGGDREGGEQFF | TGTGCCAGCAGCTTAGGTGGGGACAGGGAGGGAGGTGAGCAGTTCTTC | NA | TRBJ2-1 | TRBV11-2 | 16 | TRBD1
CASTVNGLGNSPLHF | TGTGCCAGCACTGTAAACGGACTGGGTAATTCACCCCTCCACTTT | few | TRBJ1-6 | TRBV2 | 15 | NA
CASSVEQPYEQYF | TGTGCCAGCAGCGTAGAACAACCCTACGAGCAGTACTTC | few | TRBJ2-7 | TRBV9 | 13 | NA
CASEKSAGGRGEQFF | TGTGCCAGCGAGAAAAGCGCGGGCGGGCGCGGTGAGCAGTTCTTC | few | TRBJ2-1 | TRBV6-1 | 15 | NA
CASSLFWYEQYF | TGTGCCAGCAGCTTATTCTGGTACGAGCAGTACTTC | many | TRBJ2-7 | TRBV7-9 | 12 | NA
CASSQLSGQGSRELFF | TGTGCCAGCAGCCAGCTCTCGGGACAGGGTTCGAGGGAGCTGTTTTTT | NA | TRBJ2-2 | TRBV3-1 | 16 | TRBD1
CASSQEVIIYEQYF | TGCGCCAGCAGCCAAGAGGTCATAATCTACGAGCAGTACTTC | many | TRBJ2-7 | TRBV4-1 | 14 | NA
CASSLGLGGAGNTIYF | TGCGCCAGCAGCTTGGGTTTGGGTGGGGCAGGAAACACCATATATTTT | NA | TRBJ1-3 | TRBV5-1 | 16 | NA
CASSWRTTEAFF | TGTGCCAGCAGCTGGCGAACCACTGAAGCTTTCTTT | NA | TRBJ1-1 | TRBV7-2 | 12 | NA
CATSDLSGTQYF | TGTGCCACCAGTGATCTATCGGGTACGCAGTATTTT | NA | TRBJ2-3 | TRBV24-1 | 12 | NA
CASNFQGGDTQYF | TGTGCCAGCAATTTTCAGGGGGGGGATACGCAGTATTTT | NA | TRBJ2-3 | TRBV2 | 13 | NA